These 22 T cell receptor beta chains were all obtained from the same sample, sequenced in a study of OX40 agonist ivuxolimab in advanced cancers. The table came from immunoSEQ multiplex PCR; TCRdb's copy has only in-frame clones and leaves some out. The data hold around 66,000 clones, with 87% observed a single time. Sequenced here: CD4+ or CD8+ T cells sorted from blood, sampled in a trial of the OX40 agonist ivuxolimab. These receptor sequences come from an adult with an advanced solid tumor such as melanoma, head and neck, liver or kidney cancer.

The V call is TRBV7-2, the J call TRBJ2-3; 7 bases are shared with TRBD1. The CDR3 is 14 amino acids. CDR1 SGHTA and CDR2 FQGNSA come from the germline V gene. V lost 4 bases and J lost 2; bases outside the gene matches: 3. The CDR3 loop is CASSSDRVTDTQYF. The CDR3 DNA sequence: TGTGCCAGCAGCTCCGACAGGGTCACAGATACGCAGTATTTT.

J is TRBJ1-4 and V is TRBV30; D is possibly TRBD1 (6 bases). Germline V gene sequence: CDR1 GTSNPN, CDR2 SVGIG (reference sequence). This CDR3 comprises 12 residues. Between the trimmed V and J ends, which lost 0 bases and 7 bases, there was a span of 6 bases. The CDR3 bases are TGTGCCTGGAGTGTAGGGGGTGAAAAACTGTTTTTT. This gives the protein CAWSVGGEKLFF. Drawing the rest from reference TRBV30 and TRBJ1-4, the complete variable domain is SQTIHQWPATLVQPVGSPLSLECTVEGTSNPNLYWYRQAAGRGLQLLFYSVGIGQISSEVPQNLSASRPQDRQFILSSKKLLLSDSGFYLCAWSVGGEKLFFGSGTQLSVL.

The chain combines TRBV7-9 with TRBJ1-6; D perhaps matches TRBD1 (6 bases). Trimming removed 0 bases at V and 0 bases at J, with 12 bases between. There are 18 residues in the CDR3. Germline values: CDR1 SEHNR, CDR2 FQNEAQ (reference sequence). CDR3 protein: CASSLAAGVSSYNSPLHF. The CDR3, as DNA: TGTGCCAGCAGCTTAGCGGCAGGGGTTAGCTCCTATAATTCACCCCTCCACTTT.

The rearrangement links TRBV4-1 to TRBJ2-5; D unresolved. Germline CDR1 MGHRA, CDR2 YSYEKL. The CDR3 is 12 amino acids. Trimming pared 0 bases from V and 6 bases from J, leaving 5 bases between. The CDR3 nucleotides are TGCGCCAGCAGCCAAGATCGCCAGACCCAGTACTTC. Translation gives CASSQDRQTQYF.

V usage is TRBV7-9 and J usage is TRBJ2-3; weak D call: TRBD1 (5 bases). V was clipped by 6 bases and J by 4 bases, with 17 bases between them. This CDR3 spans 15 amino acids. Germline-derived CDR1 and CDR2 are SEHNR and FQNEAQ (reference sequence). The CDR3 region has the DNA TGTGCCAGCAGGCCCACAGGATCCGTCCCAGATACGCAGTATTTT. It codes for CASRPTGSVPDTQYF.

This chain uses TRBV2 with TRBJ1-5, with D unclear. This CDR3 spans 15 amino acids. V lost 4 bases, J lost 0 bases, and 10 bases lay in between. Germline CDR1 SNHLY, CDR2 FYNNEI. The CDR3 DNA sequence: TGTGCCAGCAGTGGACCGGTTAATAGCAATCAGCCCCAGCATTTT. Its protein product is CASSGPVNSNQPQHF.

The genes are TRBV9 and TRBJ2-3; 7 nucleotides match TRBD2. V dropped 0 bases and J dropped 2; count of bases not matched to a gene: 9. This CDR3 is 17 amino acids long. Germline V CDR1 and CDR2: SGDLS, YYNGEE. In DNA form, the CDR3 reads TGTGCCAGCAGCGTAGGGAGACGGGGGGTGTTCACAGATACGCAGTATTTT. Translated: CASSVGRRGVFTDTQYF.

For the CDR3, the DNA is TGTGCCAGCAGCTTGCTTGCCGGGACAGGTGCTAACTATGGCTACACCTTC. It is translated as CASSLLAGTGANYGYTF. The chain combines TRBV5-4 with TRBJ1-2, with 8 bases matching TRBD1. This CDR3 comprises 17 residues. CDR1 SGHNT and CDR2 YYREEE come from the germline V gene (reference sequence). J was trimmed by 0 bases and V by 1 base; bases with no gene match: 8.

This chain uses TRBV27 with TRBJ1-6; D may be TRBD1 (6 bases). CDR3 length: 15 amino acids. V shed 6 bases and J shed 7 bases, with 16 bases lying between them. CDR1 MNHEY and CDR2 SMNVEV come from the germline V gene (reference sequence). CDR3 nucleotide sequence: TGTGCCAGCAGGCCCCAGGGGCGACCAAATTCACCCCTCCACTTT. It yields the protein CASRPQGRPNSPLHF.

The rearrangement joins TRBV18 to TRBJ2-3, with 8 bases identical to TRBD1. Germline V gene sequence: CDR1 KGHSH, CDR2 LQKENI. The CDR3 is 15 amino acids. With V trimmed by 3 bases and J by 3 bases, 5 bases remained unmatched. The CDR3 DNA follows: TGTGCCAGCTCACCGGACAGGGTCAGGACAGATACGCAGTATTTT. Translated, it gives CASSPDRVRTDTQYF. The full variable domain, in which reference TRBV18 and TRBJ2-3 provide the parts outside the CDR3, is NAGVMQNPRHLVRRRGQEARLRCSPMKGHSHVYWYRQLPEEGLKFMVYLQKENIIDESGMPKERFSAEFPKEGPSILRIQQVVRGDSAAYFCASSPDRVRTDTQYFGPGTRLTVL.

V is TRBV5-4 and J is TRBJ1-2; 7 nucleotides agree with TRBD1. V trimming: 4 bases; J trimming: 4 bases; junction bases outside the gene matches: 4. CDR1 is SGHNT, CDR2 YYREEE, per germline (reference sequence). The CDR3 extends over 13 amino acids. In DNA, the CDR3 is TGTGCCAGCAGCCTGACAGGGACCTATGGCTACACCTTC. It is translated as CASSLTGTYGYTF.

V is TRBV6-1 and J is TRBJ2-5, with D unclear. This CDR3 has 13 amino acids. Germline V gene sequence: CDR1 MNHNS, CDR2 SASEGT. Trimming stripped 8 bases from V and 0 bases from J, with 10 bases between. CDR3 coding DNA: TGTGCCAGCCATAGCAGGTACCAAGAGACCCAGTACTTC. Translating gives CASHSRYQETQYF.

The CDR3 reads CAWRTPGQGARTEAFF. DNA for the CDR3: TGTGCCTGGAGAACACCGGGACAGGGGGCGCGCACTGAAGCTTTCTTT. The chain couples TRBV30 to TRBJ1-1; 12 bases align to TRBD1. Trimming removed 3 bases from V and 4 bases from J; junction bases left unmatched: 9. Germline V gives CDR1 GTSNPN, CDR2 SVGIG (reference sequence). This CDR3 has 16 residues.

The chain links TRBV19 to TRBJ2-5, with TRBD1 as a possible D gene (6 bases). Per germline, CDR1 LNHDA and CDR2 SQIVND (reference sequence). This CDR3 region has 15 residues. Trimming removed 6 bases from V and 2 bases from J, with 16 bases in between. In DNA form, the CDR3 reads TGTGCCAGTAGCCGATCGGGACACGGGCAAGAGACCCAGTACTTC. Translation: CASSRSGHGQETQYF.

The CDR3 DNA follows: TGTGCCAGTAGCTCGGGTCAAAACTATGGCTACACCTTC. Translated: CASSSGQNYGYTF. The rearrangement links TRBV19 to TRBJ1-2; D gene ambiguous. V dropped 6 bases and J dropped 2 bases, with 10 bases sitting between them. This CDR3 region has 13 residues. Germline lookup yields CDR1 LNHDA and CDR2 SQIVND (reference sequence).

This chain joins TRBV6-5 and TRBJ2-7; 7 bases fit TRBD1. This CDR3 region has 14 residues. CDR1 is MNHEY, CDR2 SVGAGI, per germline. With V trimmed by 2 bases and J by 3 bases, 4 bases remained unmatched. In DNA, the CDR3 is TGTGCCAGCAGTTACGGGACAGCTAACTACGAGCAGTACTTC. This encodes CASSYGTANYEQYF.

The rearrangement joins TRBV7-3 to TRBJ1-1; TRBD1 agrees at 7 bases. Germline V gene sequence: CDR1 SGHTA, CDR2 FQGTGA. The junction had 6 bases not matched to a gene; V was cut back by 6 bases and J by 5 bases. The CDR3 totals 13 residues. The CDR3 loop is CASSWDRGTEAFF. In DNA form, the CDR3 reads TGTGCCAGCAGTTGGGACAGAGGAACTGAAGCTTTCTTT.

The chain has TRBV20-1 and TRBJ1-2; D gene ambiguous. The V gene's germline CDR1 is DFQATT and CDR2 SNEGSKA (reference sequence). V was shortened by 5 bases and J by 6 bases, with 7 bases between the two germline ends. The CDR3 is 10 residues long. CDR3 nucleotides: TGCAGTGCTCCCCACAATGGCTACACCTTC. Its translation: CSAPHNGYTF.

This chain connects TRBV7-2 to TRBJ2-7; TRBD2 aligns across 8 bases. V lost 2 bases to trimming and J lost 3 bases; unmatched junction nucleotides: 3. Germline-derived CDR1 and CDR2 are SGHTA and FQGNSA. The CDR3 contains 14 residues. The CDR3 nucleotides are TGTGCCAGCAGCTTAACGGGAGGGGGCTACGAGCAGTACTTC. Its translation is CASSLTGGGYEQYF.

The rearrangement joins TRBV6-1 to TRBJ2-7, with D maybe TRBD2 (6 bases). The V gene's germline CDR1 is MNHNS and CDR2 SASEGT. The CDR3 sequence is 13 residues long. V lost 3 bases to trimming and J lost 3 bases, with 9 bases between them. The CDR3 is CASSERGLYEQYF. The CDR3 region has the DNA TGTGCCAGCAGTGAGCGGGGACTCTACGAGCAGTACTTC.

To note about this clone: Germline is not matched at one junction end, which may reflect a read error. The chain employs TRBV6-1 and TRBJ1-5; TRBD1 is a possible D gene (6 bases). Germline V gives CDR1 MNHNS, CDR2 SASEGT. The CDR3 extends over 14 amino acids. Here the CDR3 reads CASREEGGNQPQHF. The CDR3 DNA follows: TGTGCCAGCAGAGAAGAGGGGGGTAATCAGCCCCAGCATTTT.

The CDR3 bases are TGCGCCAGCAGTGAGCCCCCCGGGACAGGGCCTAACATTCAGTACTTC. The encoded protein is CASSEPPGTGPNIQYF. V and J are TRBV10-2 and TRBJ2-4; 9 positions agree with TRBD1. The V and J ends lost 2 bases and 7 bases, in that order; junction bases with no gene match: 9. The germline gives CDR1 WSHSY, CDR2 SAAADI. This CDR3 spans 16 amino acids.